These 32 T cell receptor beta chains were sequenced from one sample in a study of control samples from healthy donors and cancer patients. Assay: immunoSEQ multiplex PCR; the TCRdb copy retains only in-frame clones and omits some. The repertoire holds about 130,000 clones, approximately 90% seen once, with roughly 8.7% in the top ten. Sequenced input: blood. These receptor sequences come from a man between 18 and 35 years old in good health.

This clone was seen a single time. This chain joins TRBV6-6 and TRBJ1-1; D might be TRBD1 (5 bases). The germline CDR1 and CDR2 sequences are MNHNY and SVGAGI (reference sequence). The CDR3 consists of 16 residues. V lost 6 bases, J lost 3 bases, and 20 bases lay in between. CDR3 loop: CASRPTGFRVDTEAFF. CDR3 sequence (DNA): TGTGCCAGCAGACCCACAGGTTTCAGGGTAGACACTGAAGCTTTCTTT.

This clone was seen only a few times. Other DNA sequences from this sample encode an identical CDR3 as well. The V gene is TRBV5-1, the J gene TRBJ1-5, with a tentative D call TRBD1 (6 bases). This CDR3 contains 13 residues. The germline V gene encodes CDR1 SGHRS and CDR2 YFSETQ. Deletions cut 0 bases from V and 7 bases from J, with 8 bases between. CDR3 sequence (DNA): TGCGCCAGCAGCTTGGAGGGGGAGCAGCCCCAGCATTTT. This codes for CASSLEGEQPQHF. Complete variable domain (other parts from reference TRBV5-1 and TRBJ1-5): KAGVTQTPRYLIKTRGQQVTLSCSPISGHRSVSWYQQTPGQGLQFLFEYFSETQRNKGNFPGRFSGRQFSNSRSEMNVSTLELGDSALYLCASSLEGEQPQHFGDGTRLSIL.

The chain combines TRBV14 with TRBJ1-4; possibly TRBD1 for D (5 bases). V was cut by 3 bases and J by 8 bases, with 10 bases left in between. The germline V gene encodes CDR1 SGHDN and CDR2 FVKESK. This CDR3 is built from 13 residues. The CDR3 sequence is CASSQGRIEKLFF. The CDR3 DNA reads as TGTGCCAGCAGCCAGGGACGGATAGAAAAACTGTTTTTT. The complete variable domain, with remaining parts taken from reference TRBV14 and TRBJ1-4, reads EAGVTQFPSHSVIEKGQTVTLRCDPISGHDNLYWYRRVMGKEIKFLLHFVKESKQDESGMPNNRFLAERTGGTYSTLKVQPAELEDSGVYFCASSQGRIEKLFFGSGTQLSVL.

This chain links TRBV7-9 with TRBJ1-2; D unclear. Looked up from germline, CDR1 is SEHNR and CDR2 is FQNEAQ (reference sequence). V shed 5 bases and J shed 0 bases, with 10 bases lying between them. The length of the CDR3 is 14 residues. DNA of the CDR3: TGTGCCAGCAGCCCCCGCCCTGCTAACTATGGCTACACCTTC. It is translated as CASSPRPANYGYTF.

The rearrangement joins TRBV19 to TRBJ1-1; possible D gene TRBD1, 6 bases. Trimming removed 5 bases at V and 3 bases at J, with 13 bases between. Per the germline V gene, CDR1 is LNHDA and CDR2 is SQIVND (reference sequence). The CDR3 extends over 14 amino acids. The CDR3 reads CASSLQGLDTEAFF. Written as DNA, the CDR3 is TGTGCCAGTAGTCTACAGGGTTTGGACACTGAAGCTTTCTTT. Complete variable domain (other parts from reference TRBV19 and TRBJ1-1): DGGITQSPKYLFRKEGQNVTLSCEQNLNHDAMYWYRQDPGQGLRLIYYSQIVNDFQKGDIAEGYSVSREKKESFPLTVTSAQKNPTAFYLCASSLQGLDTEAFFGQGTRLTVV.

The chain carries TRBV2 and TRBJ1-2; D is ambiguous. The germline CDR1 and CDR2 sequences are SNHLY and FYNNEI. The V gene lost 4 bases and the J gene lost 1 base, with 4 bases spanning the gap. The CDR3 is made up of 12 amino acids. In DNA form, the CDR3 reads TGTGCCAGCAGTGCTTATAACTATGGCTACACCTTC. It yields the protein CASSAYNYGYTF.

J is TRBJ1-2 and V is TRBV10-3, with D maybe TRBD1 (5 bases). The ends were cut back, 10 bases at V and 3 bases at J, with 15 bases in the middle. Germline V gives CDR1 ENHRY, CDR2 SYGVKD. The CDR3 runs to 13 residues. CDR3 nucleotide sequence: TGTGCCACCTCCGGGGCCGGGGACTATGGCTACACCTTC. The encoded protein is CATSGAGDYGYTF.

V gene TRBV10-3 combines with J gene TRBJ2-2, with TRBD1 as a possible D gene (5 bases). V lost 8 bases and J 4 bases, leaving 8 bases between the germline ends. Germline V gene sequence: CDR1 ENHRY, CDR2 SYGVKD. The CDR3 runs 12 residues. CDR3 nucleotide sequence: TGTGCCATCGGGCAGGGCACCGGGGAGCTGTTTTTT. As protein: CAIGQGTGELFF.

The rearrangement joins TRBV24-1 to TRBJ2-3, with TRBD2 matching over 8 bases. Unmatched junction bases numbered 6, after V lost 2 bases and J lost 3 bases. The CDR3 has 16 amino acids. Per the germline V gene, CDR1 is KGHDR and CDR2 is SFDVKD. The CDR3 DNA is TGTGCCACCAGTGATTCCCTAGCGGGTCCAACAGATACGCAGTATTTT. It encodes CATSDSLAGPTDTQYF.

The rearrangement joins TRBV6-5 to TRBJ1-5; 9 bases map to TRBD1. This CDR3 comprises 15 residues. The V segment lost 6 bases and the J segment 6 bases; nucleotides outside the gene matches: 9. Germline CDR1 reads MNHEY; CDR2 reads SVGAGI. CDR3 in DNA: TGTGCCAGCAGAGCTACCGGGACAGGGTCTCAGCCCCAGCATTTT. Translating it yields CASRATGTGSQPQHF.

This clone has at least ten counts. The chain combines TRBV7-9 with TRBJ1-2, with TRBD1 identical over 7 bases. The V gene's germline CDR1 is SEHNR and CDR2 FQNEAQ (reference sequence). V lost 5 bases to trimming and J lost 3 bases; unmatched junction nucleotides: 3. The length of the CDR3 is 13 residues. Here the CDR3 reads CASSLQGYYGYTF. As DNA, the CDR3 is TGTGCCAGCAGCCTACAGGGGTACTATGGCTACACCTTC.

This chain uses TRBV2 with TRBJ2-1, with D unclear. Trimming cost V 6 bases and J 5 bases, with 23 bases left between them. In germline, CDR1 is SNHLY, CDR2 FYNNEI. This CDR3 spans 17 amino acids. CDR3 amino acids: CASRAPPVYSANNEQFF. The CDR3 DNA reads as TGTGCCAGCAGGGCGCCGCCAGTGTACTCCGCTAACAATGAGCAGTTCTTC.

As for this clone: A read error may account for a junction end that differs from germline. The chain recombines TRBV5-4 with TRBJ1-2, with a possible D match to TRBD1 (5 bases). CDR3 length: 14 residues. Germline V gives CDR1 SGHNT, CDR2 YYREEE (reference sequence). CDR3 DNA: TGTGCCCGCAGCTTGGGGGGGGGACGATATGGCTACACCTTC. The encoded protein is CARSLGGGRYGYTF.

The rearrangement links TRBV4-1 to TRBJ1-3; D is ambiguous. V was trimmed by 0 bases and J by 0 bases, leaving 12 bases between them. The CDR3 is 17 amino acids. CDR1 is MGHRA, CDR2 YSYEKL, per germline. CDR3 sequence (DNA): TGCGCCAGCAGCCAAGACGTCCGGGATCTCTCTGGAAACACCATATATTTT. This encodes CASSQDVRDLSGNTIYF.

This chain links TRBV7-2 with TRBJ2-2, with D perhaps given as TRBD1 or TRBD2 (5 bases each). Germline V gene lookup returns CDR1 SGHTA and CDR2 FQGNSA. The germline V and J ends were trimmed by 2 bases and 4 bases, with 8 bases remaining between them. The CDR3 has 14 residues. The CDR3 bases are TGTGCCAGCAGCTTAAAGGGGAGCACCGGGGAGCTGTTTTTT. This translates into CASSLKGSTGELFF.

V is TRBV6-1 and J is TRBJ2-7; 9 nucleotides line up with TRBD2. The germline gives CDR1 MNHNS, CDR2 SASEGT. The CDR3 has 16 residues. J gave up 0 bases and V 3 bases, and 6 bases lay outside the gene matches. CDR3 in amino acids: CASSDGLAGFSYEQYF. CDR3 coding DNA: TGTGCCAGCAGTGACGGCCTAGCGGGGTTCTCCTACGAGCAGTACTTC.

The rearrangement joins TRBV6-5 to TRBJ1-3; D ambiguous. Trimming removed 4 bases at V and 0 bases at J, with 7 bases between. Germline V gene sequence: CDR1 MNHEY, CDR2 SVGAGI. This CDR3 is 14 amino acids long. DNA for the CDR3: TGTGCCAGCAGTTTCGGGAGCTCTGGAAACACCATATATTTT. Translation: CASSFGSSGNTIYF.

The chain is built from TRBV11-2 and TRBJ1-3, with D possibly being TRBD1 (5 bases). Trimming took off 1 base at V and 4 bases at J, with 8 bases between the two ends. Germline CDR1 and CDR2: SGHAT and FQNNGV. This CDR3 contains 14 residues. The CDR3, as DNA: TGTGCCAGCAGCTTAGGGGGCAGGGGAAACACCATATATTTT. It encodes CASSLGGRGNTIYF. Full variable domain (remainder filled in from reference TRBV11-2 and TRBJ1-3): EAGVAQSPRYKIIEKRQSVAFWCNPISGHATLYWYQQILGQGPKLLIQFQNNGVVDDSQLPKDRFSAERLKGVDSTLKIQPAKLEDSAVYLCASSLGGRGNTIYFGEGSWLTVV.

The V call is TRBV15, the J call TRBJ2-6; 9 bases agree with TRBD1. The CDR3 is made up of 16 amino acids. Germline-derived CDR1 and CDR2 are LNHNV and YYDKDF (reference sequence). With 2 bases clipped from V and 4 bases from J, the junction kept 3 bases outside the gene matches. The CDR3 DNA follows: TGTGCCACCAGCAGAACAGGGGGCACCGGGGCCAACGTCCTGACTTTC. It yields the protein CATSRTGGTGANVLTF. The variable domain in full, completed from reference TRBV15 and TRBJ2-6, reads DAMVIQNPRYQVTQFGKPVTLSCSQTLNHNVMYWYQQKSSQAPKLLFHYYDKDFNNEADTPDNFQSRRPNTSFCFLDIRSPGLGDTAMYLCATSRTGGTGANVLTFGAGSRLTVL.

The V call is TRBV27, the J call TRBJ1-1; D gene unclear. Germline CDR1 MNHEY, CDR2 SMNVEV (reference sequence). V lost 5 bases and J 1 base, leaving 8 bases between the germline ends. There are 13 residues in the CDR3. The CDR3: CASSQDENTEAFF. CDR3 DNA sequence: TGTGCCAGCAGTCAGGACGAGAACACTGAAGCTTTCTTT.

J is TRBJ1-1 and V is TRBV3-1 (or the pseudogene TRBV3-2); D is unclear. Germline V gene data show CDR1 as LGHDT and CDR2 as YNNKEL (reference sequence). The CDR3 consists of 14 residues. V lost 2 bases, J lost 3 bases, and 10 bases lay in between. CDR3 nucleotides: TGTGCCAGCAGCCAATCCCGGGCGCACACTGAAGCTTTCTTT. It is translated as CASSQSRAHTEAFF.

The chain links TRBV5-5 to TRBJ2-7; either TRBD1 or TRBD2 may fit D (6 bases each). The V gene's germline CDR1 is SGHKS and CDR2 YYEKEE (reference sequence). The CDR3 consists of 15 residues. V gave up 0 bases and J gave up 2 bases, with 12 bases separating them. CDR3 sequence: CASSLDGGGTYEQYF. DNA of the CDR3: TGTGCCAGCAGCTTGGATGGAGGGGGGACCTACGAGCAGTACTTC.

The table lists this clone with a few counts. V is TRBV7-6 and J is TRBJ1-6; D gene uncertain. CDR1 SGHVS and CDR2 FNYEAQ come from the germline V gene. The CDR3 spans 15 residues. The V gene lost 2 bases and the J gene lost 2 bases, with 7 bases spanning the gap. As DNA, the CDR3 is TGTGCCAGCAGCTTAAGGACGGCCTATAATTCACCCCTCCACTTT. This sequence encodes CASSLRTAYNSPLHF.

CDR3 amino acids: CASSPRDSQIAKNIQYF. The CDR3 coding sequence is TGTGCCAGCTCACCTCGGGACAGCCAAATAGCCAAAAACATTCAGTACTTC. This chain joins TRBV18 and TRBJ2-4; 7 nucleotides agree with TRBD1. Per germline, CDR1 KGHSH and CDR2 LQKENI. After removal of 3 bases from V and 0 bases from J, the junction contained 8 bases not matched to a gene. The CDR3 has 17 residues.

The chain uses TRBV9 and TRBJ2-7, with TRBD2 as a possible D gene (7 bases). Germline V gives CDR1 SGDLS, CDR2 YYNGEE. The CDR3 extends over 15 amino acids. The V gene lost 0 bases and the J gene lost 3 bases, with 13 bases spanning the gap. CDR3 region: CASSVAAGANYEQYF. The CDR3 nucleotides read TGTGCCAGCAGCGTAGCTGCGGGGGCGAACTACGAGCAGTACTTC.

CDR3 region: CASSQVLSNTGELFF. CDR3 bases: TGCGCCAGCAGCCAAGTTCTCAGTAACACCGGGGAGCTGTTTTTT. The chain is built from TRBV4-1 and TRBJ2-2; D gene uncertain. Trimming pared 1 base from V and 2 bases from J, leaving 8 bases between. CDR3 size: 15 residues. CDR1 and CDR2 from the germline V gene are MGHRA and YSYEKL.

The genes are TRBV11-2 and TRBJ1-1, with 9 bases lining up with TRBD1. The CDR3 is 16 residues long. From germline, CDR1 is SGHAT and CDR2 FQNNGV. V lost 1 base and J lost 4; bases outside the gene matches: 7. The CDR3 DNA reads TGTGCCAGCAGCTTAGCCCAAGGACAGGGGCGCACTGAAGCTTTCTTT. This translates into CASSLAQGQGRTEAFF. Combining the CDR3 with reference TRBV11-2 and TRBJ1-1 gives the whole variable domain EAGVAQSPRYKIIEKRQSVAFWCNPISGHATLYWYQQILGQGPKLLIQFQNNGVVDDSQLPKDRFSAERLKGVDSTLKIQPAKLEDSAVYLCASSLAQGQGRTEAFFGQGTRLTVV.

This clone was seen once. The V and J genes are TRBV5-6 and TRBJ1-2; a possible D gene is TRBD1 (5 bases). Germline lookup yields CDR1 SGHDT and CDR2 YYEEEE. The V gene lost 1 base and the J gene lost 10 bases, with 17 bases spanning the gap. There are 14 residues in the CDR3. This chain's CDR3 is CASSLRQSLWDYTF. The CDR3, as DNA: TGTGCCAGCAGCTTGAGACAGAGTCTATGGGACTACACCTTC.

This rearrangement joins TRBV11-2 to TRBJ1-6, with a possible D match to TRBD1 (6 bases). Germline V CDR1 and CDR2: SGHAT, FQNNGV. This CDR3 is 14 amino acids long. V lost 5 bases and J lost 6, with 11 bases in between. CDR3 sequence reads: CASSLQGGNSPLHF. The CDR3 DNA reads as TGTGCCAGCAGCCTACAGGGCGGTAATTCACCCCTCCACTTT.

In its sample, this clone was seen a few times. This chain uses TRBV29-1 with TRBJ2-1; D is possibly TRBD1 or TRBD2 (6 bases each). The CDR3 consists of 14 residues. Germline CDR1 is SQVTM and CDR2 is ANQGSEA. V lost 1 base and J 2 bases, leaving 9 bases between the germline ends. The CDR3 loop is CSVEGGAPYNEQFF. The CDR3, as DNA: TGCAGCGTTGAAGGGGGGGCTCCCTACAATGAGCAGTTCTTC.

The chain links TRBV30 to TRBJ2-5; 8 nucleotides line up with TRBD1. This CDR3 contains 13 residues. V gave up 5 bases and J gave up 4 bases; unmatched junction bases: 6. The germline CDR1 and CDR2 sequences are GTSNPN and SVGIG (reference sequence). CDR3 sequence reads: CAWGRTGPETQYF. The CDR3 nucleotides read TGTGCCTGGGGGCGGACAGGGCCAGAGACCCAGTACTTC.

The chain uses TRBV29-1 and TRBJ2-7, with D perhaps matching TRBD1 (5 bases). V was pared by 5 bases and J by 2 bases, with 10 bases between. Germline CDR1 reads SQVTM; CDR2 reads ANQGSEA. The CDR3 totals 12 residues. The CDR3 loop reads CSVRQGPYEQYF. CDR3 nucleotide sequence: TGCAGCGTTCGCCAGGGCCCCTACGAGCAGTACTTC.